This T cell receptor (beta chain) appears in the sequencing data of a study of blood T cell repertoires in COVID-19. Across the study: Samples representing acute and convalescent COVID-19 were sourced from the United States, Italy and Spain. From T cells, B-cell-depleted T cells, or PBMCs came the material, which was cDNA or gDNA.

As handled by the study authors: Estimates of nucleated cell counts were drawn from the amplification of reference gene primers. Sequencing used immunoSEQ multiplex PCR; TCRdb keeps in-frame clones, though not all of them. V and J calls and clone size are those listed in that table; D and trimming were worked out from the DNA. Among some 150,000 clones listed, 80% were seen once. The CDR3 has 18 residues. From germline, CDR1 is LGHDT and CDR2 YNNKEL (reference sequence). Trimming stripped 4 bases from V and 5 bases from J, with 24 bases between. This clone was observed a single time. The receptor comes from a man in his sixties with active or convalescent COVID-19. This chain joins TRBV3-1 (or the pseudogene TRBV3-2) and TRBJ1-5, with D maybe TRBD1 (6 bases). Sequencing was carried out using peripheral blood. CDR3 region: CASSPPGQGPNRDQPQHF. The CDR3 DNA is TGTGCCAGCAGCCCACCGGGACAAGGACCCAATCGGGATCAGCCCCAGCATTTT.